Shown below are 6 T cell receptor beta chains from a single sample sequenced in a study of blood T cell repertoires in COVID-19 (dated by TCRdb to about 2020). Libraries were constructed by the immunoSEQ multiplex PCR assay. TCRdb stores this immuneACCESS table with in-frame sequences only. Part of the clones is absent; in the studies checked, under half of the shortfall reflects unresolved V genes, and no reason is known for the rest. In all, the sample holds 65,000 to 95,000 clones, and around four fifths of those were seen once. In total, the top ten clones hold about a sixth of the sample. Input material: peripheral blood. The source is a man older than 75 with active or convalescent COVID-19.

This clone was detected once. The chain couples TRBV6-4 to TRBJ2-1; no reliable D call. Deletions cut 9 bases from V and 0 bases from J, with 15 bases between. Germline V gives CDR1 MRHNA, CDR2 SNTAGT. The CDR3 is 15 residues long. DNA of the CDR3: TGTGCCAGTTCGGAACAGCCAGGCTCCTACAATGAGCAGTTCTTC. Protein: CASSEQPGSYNEQFF.

The CDR3 coding sequence is TGTGCCAGCAGCCACGGACTAGCGGGAGGTGGGACCCAGTACTTC. Translation: CASSHGLAGGGTQYF. V and J are TRBV14 and TRBJ2-5, with 14 positions matching TRBD2. The J segment lost 7 bases and the V segment lost 3 bases, leaving 4 bases of the junction unmatched. The CDR3 spans 15 residues. CDR1 is SGHDN and CDR2 is FVKESK in the germline V gene.

The chain employs TRBV11-2 and TRBJ1-1, with D perhaps matching TRBD1 (6 bases). Deletions cut 5 bases from V and 4 bases from J, with 14 bases between. The CDR3 consists of 14 residues. Per the germline V gene, CDR1 is SGHAT and CDR2 is FQNNGV. CDR3 in amino acids: CASSPRGYGTEAFF. The DNA for the CDR3 is TGTGCCAGCAGCCCGAGGGGGTATGGCACTGAAGCTTTCTTT.

In its sample, this clone was seen once. The genes are TRBV18 and TRBJ2-2; D uncertain. CDR3 length: 14 residues. Per the germline V gene, CDR1 is KGHSH and CDR2 is LQKENI. V lost 0 bases, J lost 6 bases, and 8 bases lay in between. CDR3 DNA: TGTGCCAGCTCACCACCGTCAGGTCCCGGGGAGCTGTTTTTT. This encodes CASSPPSGPGELFF.

The chain joins TRBV7-9 to TRBJ2-1, with 10 nucleotides matching TRBD2. Germline CDR1 reads SEHNR; CDR2 reads FQNEAQ (reference sequence). The V and J ends lost 3 bases and 6 bases, in that order; junction bases with no gene match: 5. The CDR3 totals 15 residues. DNA for the CDR3: TGTGCCAGCAGCTTTAGCGGGAGGTCGAGCAATGAGCAGTTCTTC. This codes for CASSFSGRSSNEQFF.

The chain couples TRBV11-2 to TRBJ2-1, with 9 bases identical to TRBD2. Trimming removed 5 bases from V and 14 bases from J; junction bases left unmatched: 7. CDR1 and CDR2 (germline): SGHAT, FQNNGV. This CDR3 has 12 residues. The CDR3 protein is CASSEGGGGEFF. Here the CDR3 DNA reads TGTGCCAGCAGCGAGGGAGGCGGGGGGGAGTTCTTC.